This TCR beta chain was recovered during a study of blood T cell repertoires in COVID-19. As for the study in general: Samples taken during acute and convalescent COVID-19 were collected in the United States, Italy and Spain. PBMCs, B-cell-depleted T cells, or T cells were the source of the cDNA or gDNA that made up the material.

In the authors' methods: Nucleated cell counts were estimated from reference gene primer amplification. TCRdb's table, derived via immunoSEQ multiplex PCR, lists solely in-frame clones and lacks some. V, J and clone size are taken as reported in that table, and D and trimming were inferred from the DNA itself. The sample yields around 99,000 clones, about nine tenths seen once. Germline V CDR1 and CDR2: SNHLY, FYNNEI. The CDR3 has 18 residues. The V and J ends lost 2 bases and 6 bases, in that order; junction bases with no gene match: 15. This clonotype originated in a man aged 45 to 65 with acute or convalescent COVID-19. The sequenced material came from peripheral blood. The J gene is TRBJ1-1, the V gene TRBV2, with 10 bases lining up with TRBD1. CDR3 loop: CASSESETGGARLAEAFF. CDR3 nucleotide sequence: TGTGCCAGCAGTGAATCCGAGACAGGGGGCGCGAGGTTGGCTGAAGCTTTCTTT.